Listed below are T cell receptor beta chains from one sample, sequenced in a study of cytomegalovirus exposure and HLA in healthy donors. Method: immunoSEQ multiplex PCR; TCRdb's copy keeps in-frame clones and lacks some. The sample carries tens of thousands of clones, approximately 84% recorded once. Sequencing was carried out using PBMCs. The receptors originated from a middle-aged man in good health and CMV-seronegative. The CDR3 runs from the conserved cysteine through the conserved F or W. A D gene is named only where the DNA matches it firmly. Not all rows give a size; the values are once, few, many and, for expanded clones, a class.

cdr3_aa: CASSSDRLGEKLFF
cdr3_nt: TGTGCCAGCAGTTCCGACAGGCTGGGTGAAAAACTGTTTTTT
clone_size: few
d_call: .
v_call: TRBV6-6
j_call: TRBJ1-4
cdr3_length: 14

cdr3_aa: CASSVPRTGEGRQPQHF
cdr3_nt: TGTGCCAGCAGTGTCCCCCGGACGGGAGAGGGCCGTCAGCCCCAGCATTTT
clone_size: .
d_call: .
v_call: TRBV25-1
j_call: TRBJ1-5
cdr3_length: 17

cdr3_aa: CAWSSRGRQTQYF
cdr3_nt: TGTGCCTGGAGTTCCCGGGGGAGACAGACCCAGTACTTC
clone_size: .
d_call: .
v_call: TRBV30
j_call: TRBJ2-5
cdr3_length: 13

cdr3_aa: CASKLTSGGLGDTQYF
cdr3_nt: TGTGCCAGCAAGTTAACTAGCGGGGGGTTAGGAGATACGCAGTATTTT
clone_size: .
d_call: TRBD2
v_call: TRBV2
j_call: TRBJ2-3
cdr3_length: 16

cdr3_aa: CASSRTGKDTQYF
cdr3_nt: TGTGCCAGCAGCCGGACAGGGAAAGATACGCAGTATTTT
clone_size: .
d_call: TRBD1
v_call: TRBV4-2
j_call: TRBJ2-3
cdr3_length: 13

cdr3_aa: CASNIANTGELFF
cdr3_nt: TGTGCCAGCAATATAGCGAACACCGGGGAGCTGTTTTTT
clone_size: few
d_call: .
v_call: TRBV28
j_call: TRBJ2-2
cdr3_length: 13

cdr3_aa: CASRRTSPTYEQYF
cdr3_nt: TGTGCCAGCCGGAGGACTAGTCCTACCTACGAGCAGTACTTC
clone_size: .
d_call: TRBD2
v_call: TRBV6-5
j_call: TRBJ2-7
cdr3_length: 14

cdr3_aa: CASSVSGQGRAKNIQYF
cdr3_nt: TGTGCCAGCAGTGTCTCGGGACAGGGGAGGGCCAAAAACATTCAGTACTTC
clone_size: .
d_call: TRBD1
v_call: TRBV25-1
j_call: TRBJ2-4
cdr3_length: 17

cdr3_aa: CASSARGLAPYEQYF
cdr3_nt: TGTGCCAGCAGTGCCAGGGGACTAGCGCCCTACGAGCAGTACTTC
clone_size: .
d_call: TRBD2
v_call: TRBV28
j_call: TRBJ2-7
cdr3_length: 15

cdr3_aa: CASSPGLNEQFF
cdr3_nt: TGTGCCAGCAGCCCGGGACTTAATGAGCAGTTCTTC
clone_size: .
d_call: .
v_call: TRBV5-4
j_call: TRBJ2-1
cdr3_length: 12

cdr3_aa: CASSDRVHGNTIYF
cdr3_nt: TGTGCCAGCAGCGACAGGGTTCATGGAAACACCATATATTTT
clone_size: .
d_call: .
v_call: TRBV9
j_call: TRBJ1-3
cdr3_length: 14

cdr3_aa: CATSNRGPFNEQFF
cdr3_nt: TGTGCCACCAGCAACAGGGGGCCCTTTAATGAGCAGTTCTTC
clone_size: .
d_call: TRBD1
v_call: TRBV15
j_call: TRBJ2-1
cdr3_length: 14

cdr3_aa: CASSYPNEQFF
cdr3_nt: TGTGCCAGCAGTTACCCTAATGAGCAGTTCTTC
clone_size: few
d_call: .
v_call: TRBV6-6
j_call: TRBJ2-1
cdr3_length: 11

cdr3_aa: CASSLTSGSYSYNEQFF
cdr3_nt: TGTGCCAGCAGCTTAACTAGCGGGTCTTACTCCTACAATGAGCAGTTCTTC
clone_size: .
d_call: TRBD2
v_call: TRBV7-6
j_call: TRBJ2-1
cdr3_length: 17